The clone carrying this T cell receptor beta chain was recorded a few times. Its antigen is unidentified. The germline V gene encodes CDR1 LNHDA and CDR2 SQIVND (reference sequence). The ends lost 8 bases at V and 10 bases at J; junction bases unmatched: 18. The CDR3 has 16 residues. With 60 Vbeta and 13 Jbeta primers, the PCR was carried out. TCRdb's copy holds only in-frame clones and misses some; the assay was immunoSEQ multiplex PCR. The repertoire has 210,000 or so clones, approximately 84% of them found once; the top ten carry roughly 0.24%. The data originate from a study of cytomegalovirus exposure and HLA in healthy donors. Overall study: Around 180 million T cells yielded 100 million or so unique TCR beta sequences, as an earlier analysis found. Early release data held 85 million or so unique TCRs from HLA-typed donors. Whole-study findings and limits: As a later analysis revealed, the rate of TCR association differed by HLA locus, with DRB1 most and HLA-C fewest.

The chain employs TRBV19 and TRBJ2-1, with 9 positions matching TRBD1. The source is a girl aged 2-15 years in good health and CMV-seronegative. Sequencing input: PBMCs. Here the CDR3 DNA reads TGTGCCAGTGGGGGGCCGGGACAGGGCCTGGGGGAAGAGCAGTTCTTC. Its protein is CASGGPGQGLGEEQFF.